This TCR beta chain is drawn from a study of blood T cell repertoires in COVID-19. About the study: The origin of the acute and convalescent COVID-19 samples was the United States, Italy and Spain.

Generated by immunoSEQ multiplex PCR, the TCRdb table keeps only in-frame clones and is missing some. Among about 180,000 clones listed, 80% to 90% were seen once. The sequence derives from a man younger than 35 who had recovered from COVID-19. Sequencing used peripheral blood.

The CDR3: CASSLTTQGTQYF. The CDR3 DNA is TGTGCCAGCAGTTTAACTACGCAGGGGACGCAGTATTTT. The V and J genes are TRBV28 and TRBJ2-3; D might be TRBD1 (6 bases). V lost 2 bases to trimming and J lost 9 bases, with 12 bases between them. This CDR3 has 13 residues. CDR1 is MDHEN and CDR2 is SYDVKM in the germline V gene.